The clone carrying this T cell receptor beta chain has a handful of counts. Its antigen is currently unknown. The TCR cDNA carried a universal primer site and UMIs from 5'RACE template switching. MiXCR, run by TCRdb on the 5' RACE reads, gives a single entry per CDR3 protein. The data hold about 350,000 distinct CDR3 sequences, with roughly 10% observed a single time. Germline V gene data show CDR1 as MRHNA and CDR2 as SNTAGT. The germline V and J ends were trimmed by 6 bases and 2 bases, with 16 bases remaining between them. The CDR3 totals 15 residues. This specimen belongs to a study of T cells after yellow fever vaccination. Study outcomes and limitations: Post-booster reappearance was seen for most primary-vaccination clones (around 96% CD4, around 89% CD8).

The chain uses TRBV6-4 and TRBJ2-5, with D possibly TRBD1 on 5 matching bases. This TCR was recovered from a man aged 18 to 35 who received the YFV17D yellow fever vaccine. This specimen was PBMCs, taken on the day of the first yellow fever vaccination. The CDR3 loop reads CASSLTGHPQETQYF. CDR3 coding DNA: TGTGCCAGCAGCTTAACTGGACACCCACAAGAGACCCAGTACTTC.